This T cell receptor beta chain stems from a study of naive and memory T cell subsets. CMV status came from CD4+ T cell IFNgamma after overnight CMV lysate stimulation of fresh PBMCs. This clonotype was counted between two and nine times. The antigen remains undetermined. The study, taken as a whole, reports: TCR abundance followed a power law differing between naive and memory subsets. A few larger clonotypes appeared in naive repertoires, especially CD8, possibly memory cells re-expressing CD45RA.

The ends were cut back, 3 bases at V and 5 bases at J, with 7 bases in the middle. CDR1 is SGHTA and CDR2 is FQGNSA in the germline V gene. The CDR3 is 12 residues long. Both TRBC1 and TRBC2 were covered by a beta constant-region primer of two equimolar oligonucleotides. Ligated cDNA was amplified by four rounds of PCR with nested alpha and beta constant-region primers and SP2. TCRdb re-called the UMI-ligation and nested PCR reads with MiXCR, one entry per CDR3 protein. The data contain roughly 83,000 distinct CDR3 sequences, about 11% of them singletons. What was sequenced was naive CD4+ T cells from blood. This sequence was found in a human donor in good health. This chain uses TRBV7-2 with TRBJ2-5, with D hard to call. CDR3 DNA sequence: TGTGCCAGCAGCTTGGGGTATGAGACCCAGTACTTC. The encoded protein is CASSLGYETQYF.